This T cell receptor (beta chain) was identified in a study of T cell responses to AZD1222 COVID-19 vaccine. Study as a whole: Investigators merged groups given second doses at roughly 4 or roughly 12 weeks.

Sequenced by immunoSEQ multiplex PCR; TCRdb stores in-frame clones only, minus some. The data hold about 78,000 clones, with 82% observed a single time. A remark on this clone: Antigen specificity is unknown.

Study-wide results and caveats: Reportedly, nearly half of unique spike TCRs recognized epitopes outside B.1.351/B.1.1.7 mutations.

The TCR comes from an adult in good health. Source: peripheral blood, taken on day 0 of AZD1222 vaccination.

The CDR3, as DNA: TGTGCCAGCAGCCCGGATAACCTCGAAGCTTTCTTT. This gives the protein CASSPDNLEAFF. The chain links TRBV6-5 to TRBJ1-1; D remains ambiguous. The CDR3 runs 12 residues. Trimming shortened V by 6 bases and J by 8 bases, and 13 bases separated the two germline ends. Germline lookup yields CDR1 MNHEY and CDR2 SVGAGI.